The entry below gives a single T cell receptor beta chain sequence along with its context. No antigen is known for it. This sample was taken from a study of T cell responses to AZD1222 COVID-19 vaccine. V was trimmed by 6 bases and J by 5 bases, leaving 16 bases between them. The CDR3 has 14 amino acids. Germline loops: CDR1 MNHEY, CDR2 SMNVEV (reference sequence). Method: immunoSEQ multiplex PCR; TCRdb's copy keeps in-frame clones and lacks some. The table lists 140,000 or so clones, 80% to 95% of them singletons. Study-level findings and limits: Vaccination with two AZD1222 doses was followed by a rise in Spike-specific TCR breadth and depth.

Sequencing was performed on peripheral blood, taken on day 0 of AZD1222 vaccination. The receptor was isolated from an adult in good health. This chain connects TRBV27 to TRBJ1-1, with D possibly TRBD1 on 5 matching bases. This chain's CDR3 is CASSPTGQFTEAFF. The DNA of the CDR3 is TGTGCCAGCAGCCCTACGGGGCAGTTTACTGAAGCTTTCTTT.